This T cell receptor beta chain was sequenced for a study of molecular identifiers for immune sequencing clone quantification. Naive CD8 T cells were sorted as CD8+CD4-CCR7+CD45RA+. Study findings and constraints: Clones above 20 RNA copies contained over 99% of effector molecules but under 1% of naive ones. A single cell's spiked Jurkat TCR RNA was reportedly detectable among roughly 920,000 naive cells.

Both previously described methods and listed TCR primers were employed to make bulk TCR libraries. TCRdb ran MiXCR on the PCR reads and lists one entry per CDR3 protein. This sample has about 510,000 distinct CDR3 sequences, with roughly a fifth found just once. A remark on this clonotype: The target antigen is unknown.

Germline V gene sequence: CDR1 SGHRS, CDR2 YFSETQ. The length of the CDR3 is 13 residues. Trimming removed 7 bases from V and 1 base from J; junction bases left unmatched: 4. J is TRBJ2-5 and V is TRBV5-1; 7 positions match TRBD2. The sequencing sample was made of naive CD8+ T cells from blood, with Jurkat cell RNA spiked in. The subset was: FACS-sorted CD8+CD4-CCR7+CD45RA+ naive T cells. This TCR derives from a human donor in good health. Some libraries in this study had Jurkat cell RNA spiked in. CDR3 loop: CASRAGSQETQYF. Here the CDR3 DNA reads TGCGCCAGCCGAGCGGGGTCCCAAGAGACCCAGTACTTC.